Shown below are 23 T cell receptor beta chains from a single sample sequenced in a study of cytomegalovirus exposure and HLA in healthy donors. PCR primers comprised 60 Vbeta and 13 Jbeta primers. Sequencing was performed with immunoSEQ multiplex PCR; in TCRdb, only in-frame clones are kept and a portion is missing. In the table there are roughly 100,000 clones, 60% to 75% of which are singletons. The source material was PBMCs. Receptors were obtained from a woman aged 40 to 55 in good health and CMV-seronegative.

This chain connects TRBV4-3 to TRBJ1-5, with D possibly TRBD1 on 5 matching bases. The CDR3 is made up of 15 amino acids. Germline assignment: CDR1 LGHNA and CDR2 YSLEER. V was clipped by 1 base and J by 9 bases, with 16 bases between them. The CDR3 DNA follows: TGCGCCAGCAGCCAAGCAAACCAGGGTGGGTGGCCCCAGCATTTT. It codes for CASSQANQGGWPQHF.

The genes are TRBV9 and TRBJ2-1, with D tentatively TRBD1 (6 bases). CDR3 length equals 14 residues. Germline lookup yields CDR1 SGDLS and CDR2 YYNGEE. V lost 7 bases to trimming and J lost 5 bases, with 16 bases between them. The DNA for the CDR3 is TGTGCCAGCTCCGGGACACGGGCTAACAATGAGCAGTTCTTC. It is translated as CASSGTRANNEQFF.

The genes are TRBV5-4 and TRBJ1-4; no definite D call. Germline V CDR1 and CDR2: SGHNT, YYREEE (reference sequence). This CDR3 spans 16 amino acids. The V and J ends lost 1 base and 0 bases respectively, with 10 bases between them. In DNA, the CDR3 is TGTGCCAGCAGCTTGAACCCACAGACAACTAATGAAAAACTGTTTTTT. This sequence encodes CASSLNPQTTNEKLFF. The full variable domain, its missing parts supplied by reference TRBV5-4 and TRBJ1-4, is ETGVTQSPTHLIKTRGQQVTLRCSSQSGHNTVSWYQQALGQGPQFIFQYYREEENGRGNFPPRFSGLQFPNYSSELNVNALELDDSALYLCASSLNPQTTNEKLFFGSGTQLSVL.

The chain employs TRBV6-7 and TRBJ2-1; 7 positions match TRBD2. TRBV6-7 is an ORF, with its function uncertain. V trimming: 6 bases; J trimming: 10 bases; junction bases outside the gene matches: 15. The CDR3 has 15 amino acids. In DNA, the CDR3 is TGTGCCAGCAGCCCCCCACGGACTTCCGGGGGGGAGCAGTTCTTC. This gives the protein CASSPPRTSGGEQFF.

The chain joins TRBV5-1 to TRBJ1-1; D is possibly TRBD1 (6 bases). The CDR3 is 15 amino acids. Germline values: CDR1 SGHRS, CDR2 YFSETQ. Trimming shortened V by 4 bases and J by 5 bases, and 18 bases separated the two germline ends. DNA of the CDR3: TGCGCCAGCAGCCTCACCGACCACAGGGTTACTGAAGCTTTCTTT. Translated: CASSLTDHRVTEAFF.

J is TRBJ2-6 and V is TRBV27; TRBD1 matches 8 bases. The CDR3 is 18 amino acids. V lost 6 bases to trimming and J lost 2 bases; unmatched junction nucleotides: 12. Looked up from germline, CDR1 is MNHEY and CDR2 is SMNVEV (reference sequence). The CDR3 here is CASRRSGGVRAGANVLTF. Here the CDR3 DNA reads TGTGCCAGCAGACGGTCAGGGGGCGTAAGGGCTGGGGCCAACGTCCTGACTTTC.

This clone was recorded once. This chain uses TRBV6-5 with TRBJ2-2, with D maybe TRBD1 (5 bases). Germline CDR1 and CDR2: MNHEY and SVGAGI. The CDR3 spans 14 residues. The V end was cut by 0 bases, the J end by 5 bases, with 7 bases between. CDR3 bases: TGTGCCAGCAGTTACTCCCAGGGAACCGGGGAGCTGTTTTTT. Encoded protein: CASSYSQGTGELFF.

This rearrangement joins TRBV4-3 to TRBJ2-1; 10 bases are shared with TRBD2. The ends lost 1 base at V and 9 bases at J; junction bases unmatched: 15. CDR3 length: 18 residues. Germline CDR1 reads LGHNA; CDR2 reads YSLEER. CDR3 in amino acids: CASSQAVVSGGAFFEQFF. For the CDR3, the DNA is TGCGCCAGCAGCCAAGCGGTAGTCAGCGGGGGGGCTTTCTTTGAGCAGTTCTTC.

The chain combines TRBV10-1 with TRBJ2-2, with TRBD2 matching over 13 bases. Germline assignment: CDR1 WNHNN and CDR2 SYGVQD (reference sequence). This CDR3 has 17 residues. V lost 3 bases and J lost 6; bases outside the gene matches: 7. This CDR3 is CASSDPGLAGEAGELFF. In DNA form, the CDR3 reads TGCGCCAGCAGTGACCCCGGACTAGCGGGAGAGGCCGGGGAGCTGTTTTTT.

This chain uses TRBV28 with TRBJ2-1; possible D gene TRBD2, 6 bases. V was trimmed by 5 bases and J by 0 bases, leaving 11 bases between them. CDR3 size: 15 residues. Looked up from germline, CDR1 is MDHEN and CDR2 is SYDVKM. CDR3 region: CASSLGGSSYNEQFF. In DNA, the CDR3 is TGTGCCAGCAGTCTGGGGGGAAGCTCCTACAATGAGCAGTTCTTC. The full variable domain, in which reference TRBV28 and TRBJ2-1 provide the parts outside the CDR3, is DVKVTQSSRYLVKRTGEKVFLECVQDMDHENMFWYRQDPGLGLRLIYFSYDVKMKEKGDIPEGYSVSREKKERFSLILESASTNQTSMYLCASSLGGSSYNEQFFGPGTRLTVL.

CDR3 coding DNA: TGTGCCAGTAGTATCCTCAGGGGTAATGAAAAACTGTTTTTT. It is translated as CASSILRGNEKLFF. This sequence joins TRBV19 and TRBJ1-4; D may be TRBD1 (6 bases). V lost 3 bases and J 4 bases, leaving 9 bases between the germline ends. CDR3 size: 14 residues. CDR1 and CDR2 from the germline V gene are LNHDA and SQIVND (reference sequence). Based on the CDR3 plus reference TRBV19 and TRBJ1-4, the full variable domain is DGGITQSPKYLFRKEGQNVTLSCEQNLNHDAMYWYRQDPGQGLRLIYYSQIVNDFQKGDIAEGYSVSREKKESFPLTVTSAQKNPTAFYLCASSILRGNEKLFFGSGTQLSVL.

A note on this clone: This same CDR3 is encoded by further DNA sequences in the sample. The V call is TRBV30, the J call TRBJ1-6; the match to TRBD1 covers 10 bases. The CDR3 covers 13 residues. Germline V gene lookup returns CDR1 GTSNPN and CDR2 SVGIG (reference sequence). Trimming took 8 bases from V and 2 from J; bases not matched to a gene: 0. CDR3 sequence: CAGTGAYNSPLHF. For the CDR3, the DNA is TGTGCCGGGACAGGGGCCTATAATTCACCCCTCCACTTT.

The chain employs TRBV5-4 and TRBJ2-5, with 9 bases fitting TRBD2. This CDR3 comprises 14 residues. Germline V lookup: CDR1 SGHNT, CDR2 YYREEE (reference sequence). The V segment lost 1 base and the J segment 2 bases; nucleotides outside the gene matches: 0. The CDR3 loop is CASSLLAGQETQYF. DNA for the CDR3: TGTGCCAGCAGCTTGCTAGCGGGGCAAGAGACCCAGTACTTC.

The chain has TRBV14 and TRBJ2-5; D not resolved. Between the trimmed V and J ends, which lost 0 bases and 9 bases, there was a span of 8 bases. This CDR3 is 12 amino acids long. Per germline, CDR1 SGHDN and CDR2 FVKESK. The CDR3 DNA reads as TGTGCCAGCAGCCAAGATGTACGGGCCCAGTACTTC. It encodes CASSQDVRAQYF.

The chain is built from TRBV19 and TRBJ1-1; D might be TRBD1 (6 bases). Trimming left V 2 bases short and J 1 base short, with 8 bases between. The CDR3 covers 14 residues. CDR1 LNHDA and CDR2 SQIVND come from the germline V gene (reference sequence). The CDR3 region has the DNA TGTGCCAGTAGTATATTAGGGGGGAACACTGAAGCTTTCTTT. It is translated as CASSILGGNTEAFF.

This chain uses TRBV18 with TRBJ1-1; D not resolved. Trimming cost V 0 bases and J 4 bases, with 15 bases left between them. Germline CDR1 KGHSH, CDR2 LQKENI. The CDR3 has 16 amino acids. CDR3 region: CASSPPMRVSSTEAFF. The CDR3 DNA reads as TGTGCCAGCTCACCACCGATGAGAGTCTCGAGCACTGAAGCTTTCTTT.

The gene calls are TRBV28 and TRBJ1-1, with unresolved D. Between the trimmed V and J ends, which lost 2 bases and 6 bases, there was a span of 10 bases. The germline V gene has CDR1 MDHEN and CDR2 SYDVKM. The CDR3 is 13 amino acids. The CDR3 DNA is TGTGCCAGCAGTTTAGGAGGGAGTTCTGAAGCTTTCTTT. Protein: CASSLGGSSEAFF.

The genes are TRBV29-1 and TRBJ1-4, with D maybe TRBD1 (6 bases). CDR3 length: 12 amino acids. The germline V gene has CDR1 SQVTM and CDR2 ANQGSEA. Trimming left V 7 bases short and J 8 bases short, with 14 bases between. The CDR3 region is CSAGQTSEKLFF. CDR3 nucleotides: TGCAGCGCTGGACAGACGTCCGAAAAACTGTTTTTT. The full variable domain, in which reference TRBV29-1 and TRBJ1-4 provide the parts outside the CDR3, is SAVISQKPSRDICQRGTSLTIQCQVDSQVTMMFWYRQQPGQSLTLIATANQGSEATYESGFVIDKFPISRPNLTFSTLTVSNMSPEDSSIYLCSAGQTSEKLFFGSGTQLSVL.

This clone was seen more than once but under ten times. The chain couples TRBV7-9 to TRBJ1-5; TRBD1 aligns across 8 bases. This CDR3 has 13 amino acids. V was pared by 5 bases and J by 4 bases, with 1 base of the junction left unmatched. CDR1 and CDR2 (germline): SEHNR, FQNEAQ (reference sequence). The CDR3 spells CASSQGANQPQHF. The CDR3 coding sequence is TGTGCCAGCAGCCAGGGGGCAAATCAGCCCCAGCATTTT.

Regarding this clone: The sample carries other DNA sequences with the same CDR3. V gene TRBV10-3 combines with J gene TRBJ1-6, with 8 bases fitting TRBD1. V was pared by 10 bases and J by 13 bases, with 18 bases of the junction left unmatched. Per the germline V gene, CDR1 is ENHRY and CDR2 is SYGVKD. The CDR3 has 15 residues. The CDR3 coding sequence is TGTGCCACCCGAATCCAGACAGGGGATGTTTCCCCCCTCCACTTT. It yields the protein CATRIQTGDVSPLHF.

This clone was observed a single time. V and J are TRBV10-3 and TRBJ1-1; 7 nucleotides agree with TRBD1. In germline, CDR1 is ENHRY, CDR2 SYGVKD. The CDR3 contains 14 residues. Trimming took 5 bases from V and 1 from J; bases not matched to a gene: 4. Here the CDR3 reads CAISPGQSNTEAFF. Here the CDR3 DNA reads TGTGCCATCAGTCCGGGACAGTCGAACACTGAAGCTTTCTTT.

There are a few counts of this clone. The J gene is TRBJ2-7, the V gene TRBV30, with TRBD1 identical over 10 bases. Germline values: CDR1 GTSNPN, CDR2 SVGIG (reference sequence). J was trimmed by 0 bases and V by 5 bases; bases with no gene match: 1. This CDR3 spans 13 amino acids. The CDR3 sequence: CAWGTGVSYEQYF. The CDR3 coding sequence is TGTGCCTGGGGGACAGGGGTCTCCTACGAGCAGTACTTC. The variable domain in full, completed from reference TRBV30 and TRBJ2-7, reads SQTIHQWPATLVQPVGSPLSLECTVEGTSNPNLYWYRQAAGRGLQLLFYSVGIGQISSEVPQNLSASRPQDRQFILSSKKLLLSDSGFYLCAWGTGVSYEQYFGPGTRLTVT.

The V call is TRBV28, the J call TRBJ1-4; 12 nucleotides line up with TRBD1. The CDR3 covers 14 residues. Germline-derived CDR1 and CDR2 are MDHEN and SYDVKM. The V and J ends lost 8 bases and 8 bases, in that order; junction bases with no gene match: 6. CDR3 in amino acids: CASLDGTGGEKLFF. CDR3 DNA sequence: TGTGCCAGCCTGGACGGGACAGGGGGCGAAAAACTGTTTTTT. The full variable domain, its missing parts supplied by reference TRBV28 and TRBJ1-4, is DVKVTQSSRYLVKRTGEKVFLECVQDMDHENMFWYRQDPGLGLRLIYFSYDVKMKEKGDIPEGYSVSREKKERFSLILESASTNQTSMYLCASLDGTGGEKLFFGSGTQLSVL.